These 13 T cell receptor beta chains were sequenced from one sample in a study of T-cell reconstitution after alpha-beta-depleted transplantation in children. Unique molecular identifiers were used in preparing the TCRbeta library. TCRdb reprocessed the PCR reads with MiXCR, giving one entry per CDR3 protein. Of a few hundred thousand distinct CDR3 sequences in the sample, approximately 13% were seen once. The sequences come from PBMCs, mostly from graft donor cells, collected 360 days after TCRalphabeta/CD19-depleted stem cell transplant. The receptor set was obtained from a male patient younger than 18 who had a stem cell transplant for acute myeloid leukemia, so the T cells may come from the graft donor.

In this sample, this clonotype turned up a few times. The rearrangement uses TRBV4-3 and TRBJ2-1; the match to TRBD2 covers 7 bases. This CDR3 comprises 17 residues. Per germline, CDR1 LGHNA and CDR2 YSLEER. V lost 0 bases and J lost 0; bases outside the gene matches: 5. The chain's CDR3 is CASSQEAGGSSYNEQFF. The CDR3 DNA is TGCGCCAGCAGCCAAGAAGCGGGCGGGAGCTCCTACAATGAGCAGTTCTTC.

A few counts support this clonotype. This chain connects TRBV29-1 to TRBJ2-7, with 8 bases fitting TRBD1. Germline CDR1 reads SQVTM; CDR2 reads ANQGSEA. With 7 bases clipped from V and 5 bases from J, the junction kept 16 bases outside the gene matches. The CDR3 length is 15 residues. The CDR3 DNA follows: TGCAGCGCCTTGGACAGGGAAGGTTCCTTGAACGAGCAGTACTTC. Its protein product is CSALDREGSLNEQYF.

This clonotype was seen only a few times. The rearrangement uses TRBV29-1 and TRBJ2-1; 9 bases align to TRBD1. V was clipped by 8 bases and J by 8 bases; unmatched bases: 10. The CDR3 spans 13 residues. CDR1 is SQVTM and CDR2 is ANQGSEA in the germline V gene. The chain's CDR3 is CSLSGQGLDEQFF. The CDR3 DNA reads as TGCAGCTTATCGGGACAGGGTCTTGATGAGCAGTTCTTC.

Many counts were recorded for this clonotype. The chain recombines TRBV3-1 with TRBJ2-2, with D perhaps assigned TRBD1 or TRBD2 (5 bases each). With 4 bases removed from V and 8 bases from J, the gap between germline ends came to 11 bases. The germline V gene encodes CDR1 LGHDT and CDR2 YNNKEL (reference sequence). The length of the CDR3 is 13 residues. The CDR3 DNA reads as TGTGCCAGCAGCCGGGGGTTCAGAGGGGAGCTGTTTTTT. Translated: CASSRGFRGELFF.

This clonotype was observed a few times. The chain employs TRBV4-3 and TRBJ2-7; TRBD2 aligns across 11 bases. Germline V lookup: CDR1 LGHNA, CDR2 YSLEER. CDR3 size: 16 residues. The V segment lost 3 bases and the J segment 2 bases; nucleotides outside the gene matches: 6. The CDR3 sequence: CASSQDVLAGAYEQYF. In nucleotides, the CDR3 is TGCGCCAGCAGCCAGGACGTACTAGCGGGAGCCTACGAGCAGTACTTC.

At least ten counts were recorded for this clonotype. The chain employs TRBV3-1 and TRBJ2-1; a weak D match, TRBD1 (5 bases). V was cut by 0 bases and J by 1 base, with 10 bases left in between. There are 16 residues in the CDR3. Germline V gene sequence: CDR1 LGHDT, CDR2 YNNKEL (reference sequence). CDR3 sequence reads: CASSQEGAVSYNEQFF. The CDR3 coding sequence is TGTGCCAGCAGCCAAGAAGGGGCCGTATCCTACAATGAGCAGTTCTTC.

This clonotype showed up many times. The CDR3 nucleotides read TGTGCCACCAGTGATTTGCGGGGTCAGCCCCAGCATTTT. This gives the protein CATSDLRGQPQHF. This sequence joins TRBV24-1 and TRBJ1-5, with D unresolved. Germline lookup yields CDR1 KGHDR and CDR2 SFDVKD. This CDR3 has 13 amino acids. V lost 0 bases to trimming and J lost 6 bases, with 5 bases between them.

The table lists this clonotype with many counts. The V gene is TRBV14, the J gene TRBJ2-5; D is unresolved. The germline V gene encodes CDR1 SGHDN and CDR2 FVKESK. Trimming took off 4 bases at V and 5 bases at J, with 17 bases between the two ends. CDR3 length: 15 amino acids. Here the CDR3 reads CASSLQKSGRETQYF. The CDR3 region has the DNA TGTGCCAGCAGCCTACAAAAGAGTGGTAGGGAGACCCAGTACTTC.

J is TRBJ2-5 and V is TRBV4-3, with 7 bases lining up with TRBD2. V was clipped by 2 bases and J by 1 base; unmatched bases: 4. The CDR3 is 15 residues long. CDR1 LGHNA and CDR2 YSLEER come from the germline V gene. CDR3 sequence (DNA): TGCGCCAGCAGCCAATTTGGACTAGTCCAAGAGACCCAGTACTTC. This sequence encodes CASSQFGLVQETQYF.

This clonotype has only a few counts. In nucleotides, the CDR3 is TGTGCCAGCAGTTCTACCCGCGGGACAGGTACCTACGAGCAGTACTTC. The encoded protein is CASSSTRGTGTYEQYF. The V call is TRBV27, the J call TRBJ2-7; TRBD1 agrees at 8 bases. The ends lost 4 bases at V and 2 bases at J; junction bases unmatched: 10. The germline gives CDR1 MNHEY, CDR2 SMNVEV (reference sequence). The length of the CDR3 is 16 residues.

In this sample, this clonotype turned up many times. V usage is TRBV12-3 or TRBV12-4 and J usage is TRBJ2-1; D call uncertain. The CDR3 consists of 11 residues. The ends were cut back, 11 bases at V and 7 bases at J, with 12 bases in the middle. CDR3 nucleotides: TGTGCCCAGAACGTGCAAAATGAGCAGTTCTTC. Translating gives CAQNVQNEQFF.

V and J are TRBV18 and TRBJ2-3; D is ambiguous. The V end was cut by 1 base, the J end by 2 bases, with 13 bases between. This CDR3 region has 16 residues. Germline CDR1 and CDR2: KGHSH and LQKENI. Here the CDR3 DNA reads TGTGCCAGCTCACCACGACCTTTGGGCCTCACAGATACGCAGTATTTT. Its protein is CASSPRPLGLTDTQYF.

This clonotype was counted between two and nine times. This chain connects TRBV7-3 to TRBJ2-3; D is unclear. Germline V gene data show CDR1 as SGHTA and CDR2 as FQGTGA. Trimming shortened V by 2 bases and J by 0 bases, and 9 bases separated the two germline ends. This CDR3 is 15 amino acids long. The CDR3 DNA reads TGTGCCAGCAGCTTAGTCGGTTCTAGCACAGATACGCAGTATTTT. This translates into CASSLVGSSTDTQYF.